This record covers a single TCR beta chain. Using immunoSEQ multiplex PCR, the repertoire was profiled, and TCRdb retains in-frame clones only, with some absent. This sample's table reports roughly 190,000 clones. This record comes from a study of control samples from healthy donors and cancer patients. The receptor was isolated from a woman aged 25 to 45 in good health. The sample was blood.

CDR3 coding DNA: TGTGCCAGCAGCGATACATGGGGGACTGAAGCTTTCTTT. Translating it yields CASSDTWGTEAFF. The V and J genes are TRBV5-4 and TRBJ1-1, with D possibly being TRBD1 (5 bases). Germline values: CDR1 SGHNT, CDR2 YYREEE (reference sequence). The CDR3 is 13 residues long. Trimming took 4 bases from V and 5 from J, leaving 12 bases between them.